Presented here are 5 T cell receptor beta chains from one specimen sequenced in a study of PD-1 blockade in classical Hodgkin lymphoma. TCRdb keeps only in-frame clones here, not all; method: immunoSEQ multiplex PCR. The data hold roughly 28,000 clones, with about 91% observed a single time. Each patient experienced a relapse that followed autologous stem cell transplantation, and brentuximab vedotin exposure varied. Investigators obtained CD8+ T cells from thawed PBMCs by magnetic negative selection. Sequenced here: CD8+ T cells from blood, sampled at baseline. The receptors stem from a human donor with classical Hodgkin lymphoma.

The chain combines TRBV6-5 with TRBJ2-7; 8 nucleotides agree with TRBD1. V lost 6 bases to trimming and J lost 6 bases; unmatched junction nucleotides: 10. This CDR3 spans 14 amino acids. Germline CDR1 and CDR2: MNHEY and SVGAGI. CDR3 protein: CASRYPDRAGEQYF. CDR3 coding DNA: TGTGCCAGCAGGTACCCGGACAGGGCAGGCGAGCAGTACTTC.

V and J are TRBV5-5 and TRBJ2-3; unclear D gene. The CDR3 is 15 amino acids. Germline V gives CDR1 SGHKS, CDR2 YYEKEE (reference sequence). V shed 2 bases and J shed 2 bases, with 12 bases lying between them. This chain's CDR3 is CASSFGGSYTDTQYF. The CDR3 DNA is TGTGCCAGCAGCTTTGGCGGAAGTTACACAGATACGCAGTATTTT.

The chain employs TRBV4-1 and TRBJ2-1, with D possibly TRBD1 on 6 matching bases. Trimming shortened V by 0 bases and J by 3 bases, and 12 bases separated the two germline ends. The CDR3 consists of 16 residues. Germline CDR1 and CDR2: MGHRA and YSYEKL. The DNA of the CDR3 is TGCGCCAGCAGCCAAGATCCAGGGGTGGGCTACAATGAGCAGTTCTTC. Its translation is CASSQDPGVGYNEQFF.

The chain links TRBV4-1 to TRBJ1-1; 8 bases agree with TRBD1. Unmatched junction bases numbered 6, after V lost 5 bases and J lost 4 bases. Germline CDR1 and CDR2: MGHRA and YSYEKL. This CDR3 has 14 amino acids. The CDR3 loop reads CASSIRGQGTEAFF. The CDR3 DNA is TGCGCCAGCAGCATCAGGGGGCAGGGCACTGAAGCTTTCTTT.

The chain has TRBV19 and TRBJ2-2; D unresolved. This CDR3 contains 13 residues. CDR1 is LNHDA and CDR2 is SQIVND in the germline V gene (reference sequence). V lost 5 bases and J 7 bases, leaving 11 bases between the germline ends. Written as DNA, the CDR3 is TGTGCCAGTAGTCCCTCTCCAAACGGGGAGCTGTTTTTT. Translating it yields CASSPSPNGELFF.